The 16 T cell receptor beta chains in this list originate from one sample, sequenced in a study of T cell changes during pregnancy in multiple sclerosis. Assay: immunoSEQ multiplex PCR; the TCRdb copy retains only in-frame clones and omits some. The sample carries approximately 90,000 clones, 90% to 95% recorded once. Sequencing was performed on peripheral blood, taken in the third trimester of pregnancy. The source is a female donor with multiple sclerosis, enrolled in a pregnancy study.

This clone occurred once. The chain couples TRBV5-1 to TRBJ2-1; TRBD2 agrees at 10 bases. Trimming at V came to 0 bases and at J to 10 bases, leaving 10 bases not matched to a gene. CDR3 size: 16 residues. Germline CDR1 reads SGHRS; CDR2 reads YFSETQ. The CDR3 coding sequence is TGCGCCAGCAGCTTGGAGGAGCGGGGGGGCTCTATCGAGCAGTTCTTC. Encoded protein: CASSLEERGGSIEQFF. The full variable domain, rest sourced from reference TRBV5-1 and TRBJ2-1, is KAGVTQTPRYLIKTRGQQVTLSCSPISGHRSVSWYQQTPGQGLQFLFEYFSETQRNKGNFPGRFSGRQFSNSRSEMNVSTLELGDSALYLCASSLEERGGSIEQFFGPGTRLTVL.

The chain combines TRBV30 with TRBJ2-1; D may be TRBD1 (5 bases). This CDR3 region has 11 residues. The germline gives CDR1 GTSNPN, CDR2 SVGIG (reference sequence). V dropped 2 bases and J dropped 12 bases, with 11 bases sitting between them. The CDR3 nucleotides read TGTGCCTGGAGTACCATTCAGGGGCAGTTCTTC. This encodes CAWSTIQGQFF.

The CDR3 loop is CASQRDRGMGSNQPQHF. CDR3 DNA: TGTGCCAGCCAACGGGACAGGGGGATGGGGAGCAATCAGCCCCAGCATTTT. The V gene is TRBV2, the J gene TRBJ1-5; 11 nucleotides agree with TRBD1. The CDR3 has 17 amino acids. Germline V gene lookup returns CDR1 SNHLY and CDR2 FYNNEI. Trimming removed 8 bases from V and 1 base from J; junction bases left unmatched: 10.

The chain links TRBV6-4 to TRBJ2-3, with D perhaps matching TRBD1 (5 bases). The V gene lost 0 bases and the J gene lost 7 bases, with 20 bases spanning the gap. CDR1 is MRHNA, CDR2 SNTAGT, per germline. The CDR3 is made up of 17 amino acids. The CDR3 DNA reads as TGTGCCAGCAGTGACTCGGGGCTTAACGGCGACATCTATACGCAGTATTTT. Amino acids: CASSDSGLNGDIYTQYF.

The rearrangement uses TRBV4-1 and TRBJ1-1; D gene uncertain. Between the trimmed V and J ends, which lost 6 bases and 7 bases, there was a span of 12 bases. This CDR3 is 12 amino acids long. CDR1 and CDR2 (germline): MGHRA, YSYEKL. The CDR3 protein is CASRARSGEAFF. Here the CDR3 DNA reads TGCGCCAGCAGAGCAAGATCCGGTGAAGCTTTCTTT.

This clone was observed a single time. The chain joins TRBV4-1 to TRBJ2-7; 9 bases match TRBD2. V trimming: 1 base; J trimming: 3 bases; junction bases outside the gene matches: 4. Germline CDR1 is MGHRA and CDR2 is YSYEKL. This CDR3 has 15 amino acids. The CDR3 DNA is TGCGCCAGCAGCCAAGGAAATAGCGGGAGCTACGAGCAGTACTTC. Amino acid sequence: CASSQGNSGSYEQYF.

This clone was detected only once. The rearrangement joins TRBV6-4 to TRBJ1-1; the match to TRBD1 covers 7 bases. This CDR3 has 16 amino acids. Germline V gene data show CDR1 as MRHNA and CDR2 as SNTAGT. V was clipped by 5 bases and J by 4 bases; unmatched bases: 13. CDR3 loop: CASSYSLTGAGTEAFF. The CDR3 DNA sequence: TGTGCCAGCAGTTATTCCCTCACAGGGGCCGGCACTGAAGCTTTCTTT.

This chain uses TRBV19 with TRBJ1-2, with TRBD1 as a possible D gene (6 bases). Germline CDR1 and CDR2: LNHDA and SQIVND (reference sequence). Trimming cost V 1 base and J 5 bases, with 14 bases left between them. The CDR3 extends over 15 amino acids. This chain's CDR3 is CASSIVRRGGYGYTF. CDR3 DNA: TGTGCCAGTAGTATAGTCCGCAGGGGCGGGTATGGCTACACCTTC. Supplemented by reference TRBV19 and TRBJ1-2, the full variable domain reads DGGITQSPKYLFRKEGQNVTLSCEQNLNHDAMYWYRQDPGQGLRLIYYSQIVNDFQKGDIAEGYSVSREKKESFPLTVTSAQKNPTAFYLCASSIVRRGGYGYTFGSGTRLTVV.

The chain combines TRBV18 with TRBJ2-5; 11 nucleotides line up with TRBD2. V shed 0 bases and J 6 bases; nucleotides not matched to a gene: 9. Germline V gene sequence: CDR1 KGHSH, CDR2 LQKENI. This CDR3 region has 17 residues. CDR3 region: CASSPPVASGRRKTQYF. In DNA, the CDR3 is TGTGCCAGCTCACCACCTGTGGCTAGCGGGAGGAGGAAGACCCAGTACTTC.

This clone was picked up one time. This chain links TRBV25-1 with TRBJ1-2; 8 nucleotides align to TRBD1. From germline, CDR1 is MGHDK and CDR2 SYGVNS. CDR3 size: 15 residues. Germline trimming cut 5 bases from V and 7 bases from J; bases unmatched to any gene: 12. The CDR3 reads CASSPPRGRVGGYTF. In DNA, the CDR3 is TGTGCCAGCAGTCCCCCCAGGGGGCGAGTGGGTGGCTACACCTTC.

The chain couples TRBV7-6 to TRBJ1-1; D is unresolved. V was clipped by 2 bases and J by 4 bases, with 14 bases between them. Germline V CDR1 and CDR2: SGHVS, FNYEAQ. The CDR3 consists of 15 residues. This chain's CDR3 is CASSLRSGLGTEAFF. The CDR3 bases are TGTGCCAGCAGCTTACGATCGGGTCTTGGCACTGAAGCTTTCTTT.

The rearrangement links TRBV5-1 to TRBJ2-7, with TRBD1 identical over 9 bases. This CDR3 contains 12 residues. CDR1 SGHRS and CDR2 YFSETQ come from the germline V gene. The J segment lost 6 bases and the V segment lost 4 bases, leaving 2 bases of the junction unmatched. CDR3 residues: CASSVDRGEQYF. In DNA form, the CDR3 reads TGCGCCAGCAGCGTGGACAGGGGCGAGCAGTACTTC.

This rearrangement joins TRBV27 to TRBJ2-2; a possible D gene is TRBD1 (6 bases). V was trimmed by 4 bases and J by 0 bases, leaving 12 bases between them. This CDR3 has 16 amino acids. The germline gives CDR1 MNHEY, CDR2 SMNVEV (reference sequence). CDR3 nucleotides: TGTGCCAGCAGTTACTACAGGACAGCGAACACCGGGGAGCTGTTTTTT. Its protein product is CASSYYRTANTGELFF.

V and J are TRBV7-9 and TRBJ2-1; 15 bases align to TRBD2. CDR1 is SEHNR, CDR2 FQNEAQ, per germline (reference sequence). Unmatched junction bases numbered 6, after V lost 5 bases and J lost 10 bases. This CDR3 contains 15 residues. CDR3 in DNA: TGTGCCAGCAGCACAGGGACTAGCGGGAGGAGGGAGCAGTTCTTC. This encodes CASSTGTSGRREQFF.

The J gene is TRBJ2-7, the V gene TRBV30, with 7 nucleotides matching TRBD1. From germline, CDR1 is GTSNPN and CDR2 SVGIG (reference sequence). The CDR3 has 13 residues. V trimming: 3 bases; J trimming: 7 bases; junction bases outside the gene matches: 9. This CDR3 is CAWSAGTAKEQYF. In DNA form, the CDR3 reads TGTGCCTGGAGCGCCGGGACAGCTAAAGAGCAGTACTTC.

DNA of the CDR3: TGTGCCAGCAGCGAAACAGGGGGTGACTCCTACAATGAGCAGTTCTTC. This sequence encodes CASSETGGDSYNEQFF. The chain combines TRBV2 with TRBJ2-1, with 8 bases identical to TRBD1. The CDR3 covers 16 residues. Trimming at V came to 6 bases and at J to 0 bases, leaving 7 bases not matched to a gene. In germline, CDR1 is SNHLY, CDR2 FYNNEI.